The 17 T cell receptor beta chains presented below share a single source sample, sequenced in a study of cytomegalovirus exposure and HLA in healthy donors. Measured with immunoSEQ multiplex PCR; TCRdb has only the in-frame clones, and not every one. Here the sample spans under 250,000 clones, approximately 87% being singletons. Sequencing used PBMCs. These receptors were obtained from a woman between 18 and 30 years old in good health and CMV-seronegative.

This clone has only one observation. The V call is TRBV28, the J call TRBJ1-2, with D unresolved. The V end lost 3 bases, the J end lost 2 bases, and 10 bases lay between the germline ends. The V gene's germline CDR1 is MDHEN and CDR2 SYDVKM. The CDR3 contains 14 residues. This CDR3 reads CASSFGAGNYGYTF. For the CDR3, the DNA is TGTGCCAGCAGTTTCGGCGCCGGCAACTATGGCTACACCTTC.

The rearrangement links TRBV18 to TRBJ1-1; tentative D call: TRBD1 (6 bases). V dropped 1 base and J dropped 1 base, with 13 bases sitting between them. The CDR3 loop spans 16 amino acids. Germline V CDR1 and CDR2: KGHSH, LQKENI. CDR3 bases: TGTGCCAGCTCACCACGTCTTAACAGGGCGAACACTGAAGCTTTCTTT. Protein product: CASSPRLNRANTEAFF.

This clone was observed a handful of times. J is TRBJ1-6 and V is TRBV5-6, with TRBD1 matching over 11 bases. Germline lookup yields CDR1 SGHDT and CDR2 YYEEEE. The CDR3 has 16 amino acids. J lost 9 bases, V lost 0 bases, and 5 bases had no gene match. This CDR3 is CASSLGMGQGVSPLHF. CDR3 bases: TGTGCCAGCAGCTTGGGGATGGGACAGGGGGTTTCACCCCTCCACTTT.

This clone was counted between two and nine times. This rearrangement joins TRBV5-1 to TRBJ1-5, with D possibly matching TRBD1 (5 bases). V gave up 0 bases and J gave up 6 bases, with 7 bases separating them. The germline V gene encodes CDR1 SGHRS and CDR2 YFSETQ. This CDR3 is built from 13 residues. The CDR3 bases are TGCGCCAGCAGCTTGGCCGGGGGTCAGCCCCAGCATTTT. This codes for CASSLAGGQPQHF.

The chain has TRBV9 and TRBJ2-2, with a possible D match to TRBD2 (5 bases). The germline V gene has CDR1 SGDLS and CDR2 YYNGEE. V was cut by 4 bases and J by 5 bases, with 15 bases left in between. This CDR3 contains 15 residues. CDR3 residues: CASSPGVIDTGELFF. The DNA for the CDR3 is TGTGCCAGCAGCCCCGGGGTAATCGATACCGGGGAGCTGTTTTTT.

The chain employs TRBV6-4 and TRBJ1-1; D gene ambiguous. In germline, CDR1 is MRHNA, CDR2 SNTAGT. The V gene lost 4 bases and the J gene lost 7 bases, with 13 bases spanning the gap. There are 13 residues in the CDR3. DNA for the CDR3: TGTGCCAGCAGTGTCGCTGCGGGTGGTGAAGCTTTCTTT. It translates to CASSVAAGGEAFF.

The gene calls are TRBV29-1 and TRBJ2-1, with D perhaps matching TRBD1 or TRBD2 (5 bases each). The V gene's germline CDR1 is SQVTM and CDR2 ANQGSEA. Trimming took 1 base from V and 8 from J, leaving 15 bases between them. The CDR3 consists of 14 residues. The CDR3: CSVEGPGAGDEQFF. Written as DNA, the CDR3 is TGCAGCGTTGAAGGGCCCGGGGCAGGCGATGAGCAGTTCTTC.

The V and J genes are TRBV9 and TRBJ2-7; a weak D match, TRBD2 (6 bases). CDR3 length: 15 residues. Germline assignment: CDR1 SGDLS and CDR2 YYNGEE. Trimming pared 4 bases from V and 5 bases from J, leaving 19 bases between. For the CDR3, the DNA is TGTGCCAGCAGCATGTCTTCCCGGCGCGGGGACGAGCAGTACTTC. Translating gives CASSMSSRRGDEQYF.

V and J are TRBV6-5 and TRBJ1-1; D remains unclear. Per the germline V gene, CDR1 is MNHEY and CDR2 is SVGAGI. The V end lost 7 bases, the J end lost 2 bases, and 14 bases lay between the germline ends. This CDR3 has 14 residues. The CDR3 spells CASTFGRFNTEAFF. As DNA, the CDR3 is TGTGCCAGCACCTTCGGCCGTTTCAACACTGAAGCTTTCTTT.

This clone was seen a handful of times. The chain is built from TRBV25-1 and TRBJ1-6; D remains unclear. CDR3 size: 14 residues. V gave up 3 bases and J gave up 13 bases, with 16 bases separating them. Germline V gene sequence: CDR1 MGHDK, CDR2 SYGVNS. CDR3 sequence reads: CASSESQLQRPLHF. The DNA for the CDR3 is TGTGCCAGCAGTGAGTCCCAATTACAGCGGCCCCTCCACTTT.

The V and J genes are TRBV7-9 and TRBJ2-7, with TRBD1 matching 8 bases. The CDR3 loop spans 14 amino acids. V gave up 4 bases and J gave up 6 bases; unmatched junction bases: 8. The germline gives CDR1 SEHNR, CDR2 FQNEAQ (reference sequence). The CDR3 sequence: CASSSTGQGAEQYF. CDR3 bases: TGTGCCAGCAGCTCGACCGGACAGGGCGCCGAGCAGTACTTC.

This chain joins TRBV27 and TRBJ2-1, with TRBD2 identical over 11 bases. Germline CDR1 reads MNHEY; CDR2 reads SMNVEV (reference sequence). J gave up 3 bases and V 7 bases, and 2 bases lay outside the gene matches. The CDR3 is 14 amino acids. The CDR3 region is CASTTSGNYNEQFF. In DNA form, the CDR3 reads TGTGCCAGCACGACTAGCGGGAACTACAATGAGCAGTTCTTC.

This chain connects TRBV9 to TRBJ1-1; the D is unclear. The germline V gene encodes CDR1 SGDLS and CDR2 YYNGEE. V lost 3 bases, J lost 4 bases, and 13 bases lay in between. The CDR3 is made up of 14 amino acids. The CDR3 region has the DNA TGTGCCAGCAGCGCGACCCCCTTTCGCACTGAAGCTTTCTTT. This gives the protein CASSATPFRTEAFF.

The chain employs TRBV27 and TRBJ1-6, with unresolved D. V was clipped by 6 bases and J by 4 bases, with 4 bases between them. Germline lookup yields CDR1 MNHEY and CDR2 SMNVEV (reference sequence). The CDR3 contains 12 residues. The CDR3 loop reads CASREYNSPLHF. The CDR3 DNA reads as TGTGCCAGCAGGGAATATAATTCACCCCTCCACTTT.

This chain's CDR3 is CASSLDASWGYTF. CDR3 in DNA: TGCGCCAGCAGCTTGGACGCTTCCTGGGGCTACACCTTC. The chain uses TRBV5-1 and TRBJ1-2; D uncertain. V lost 0 bases and J lost 8, with 11 bases in between. The germline V gene has CDR1 SGHRS and CDR2 YFSETQ. The CDR3 is made up of 13 amino acids.

The rearrangement links TRBV27 to TRBJ2-5; 7 nucleotides line up with TRBD1. Germline V gene data show CDR1 as MNHEY and CDR2 as SMNVEV (reference sequence). The CDR3 extends over 14 amino acids. V shed 3 bases, J shed 2 bases, and the junction held 3 bases outside the gene matches. CDR3 region: CASSLLGQQETQYF. The CDR3 DNA reads as TGTGCCAGCAGTTTGTTGGGACAGCAAGAGACCCAGTACTTC.

To note about this clone: The junction does not match germline at one end; this may be a read error. V and J are TRBV20-1 and TRBJ1-2; D uncertain. From germline, CDR1 is DFQATT and CDR2 SNEGSKA (reference sequence). This CDR3 is 10 amino acids long. The CDR3 protein is CSARDLPPHF. The CDR3 bases are TGCAGTGCTAGAGATCTTCCCCCCCACTTC.